This entry lists 4 T cell receptor beta chains sequenced from one sample in a study of cytomegalovirus exposure and HLA in healthy donors. Primers: 60 Vbeta forward and 13 Jbeta reverse. The method was immunoSEQ multiplex PCR; TCRdb's version includes in-frame clones alone and lacks a portion of them. The table has about 250,000 clones, about 77% seen once. Sequenced: PBMCs. Every receptor here comes from a boy aged 5-17 years in good health and CMV-seronegative.

This clone was detected only once. The junction shows a germline mismatch at one end, possibly a read error. The CDR3 protein is CAGSFKGQLNEQYF. CDR3 nucleotides: TGTGCCGGCAGTTTTAAGGGACAGCTAAACGAGCAGTACTTC. This chain joins TRBV27 and TRBJ2-7; 7 bases are a match to TRBD1. CDR1 MNHEY and CDR2 SMNVEV come from the germline V gene (reference sequence). The CDR3 has 14 amino acids.

The chain couples TRBV7-9 to TRBJ1-2; 9 nucleotides agree with TRBD1. This CDR3 spans 16 amino acids. V lost 5 bases to trimming and J lost 6 bases; unmatched junction nucleotides: 13. CDR1 and CDR2 from the germline V gene are SEHNR and FQNEAQ (reference sequence). CDR3 residues: CASSPRQGVSFDGYTF. CDR3 sequence (DNA): TGTGCCAGCAGCCCCAGACAGGGGGTGAGTTTCGATGGCTACACCTTC.

This clone was recorded once. V and J are TRBV11-3 and TRBJ2-7; TRBD1 aligns across 9 bases. Trimming at V came to 6 bases and at J to 6 bases, leaving 3 bases not matched to a gene. The CDR3 consists of 12 residues. Germline V CDR1 and CDR2: SGHNT, YENEEA. Written as DNA, the CDR3 is TGTGCCAGCAGAGGACAGGGGTTCGAGCAGTACTTC. It codes for CASRGQGFEQYF.

The V and J genes are TRBV4-1 and TRBJ1-2, with D perhaps matching TRBD1 (5 bases). Germline V gene sequence: CDR1 MGHRA, CDR2 YSYEKL. V was clipped by 0 bases and J by 5 bases, with 10 bases between them. This CDR3 is built from 14 residues. This CDR3 reads CASSQESRDYGYTF. CDR3 DNA: TGCGCCAGCAGCCAAGAATCCAGGGATTATGGCTACACCTTC.